The next 5 T cell receptor beta chains were all read from a single sample in a study of spatial heterogeneity in lung cancer. MiXCR, applied by TCRdb to the 5' RACE reads, yields one record per CDR3 protein. The sample includes tens of thousands of distinct CDR3 sequences, roughly 6.7% of them seen just once. General study points: Tumors with more nonsynonymous mutations had more expanded intratumoral alpha and beta TCRs.

These receptors lack a known antigen. Sample time point: sample taken at primary tumor resection. Sequenced here: lung tumor tissue, sampled at surgery. The source of these receptors is a male donor with early-stage non-small cell lung cancer.

Only a few counts were recorded for this clonotype. The gene calls are TRBV27 and TRBJ2-3; D might be TRBD1 (6 bases). This CDR3 has 15 residues. Trimming removed 5 bases at V and 0 bases at J, with 12 bases between. Germline CDR1 is MNHEY and CDR2 is SMNVEV (reference sequence). In DNA form, the CDR3 reads TGTGCCAGCAGTGACCGGACAGCTAGCACAGATACGCAGTATTTT. Amino acid sequence: CASSDRTASTDTQYF.

The chain links TRBV28 to TRBJ2-3, with TRBD1 matching 11 bases. The germline gives CDR1 MDHEN, CDR2 SYDVKM. Trimming cost V 10 bases and J 2 bases; bases outside gene matches: 8. The CDR3 contains 15 residues. CDR3 region: CATRRDRGSTDTQYF. The CDR3 coding sequence is TGTGCCACCAGACGGGACAGGGGGTCCACAGATACGCAGTATTTT.

Ten or more counts support this clonotype. The J gene is TRBJ2-1, the V gene TRBV6-5; a possible D gene is TRBD1 (5 bases). This CDR3 has 15 amino acids. V dropped 6 bases and J dropped 5 bases, with 17 bases sitting between them. Germline V gene sequence: CDR1 MNHEY, CDR2 SVGAGI. Written as DNA, the CDR3 is TGTGCCAGCAGCACTTTCCGGACACAGCACAATGAGCAGTTCTTC. This translates into CASSTFRTQHNEQFF.

This clonotype was recorded a few times. The genes are TRBV6-6 and TRBJ1-2, with 9 positions matching TRBD1. V gave up 4 bases and J gave up 4 bases; unmatched junction bases: 4. Germline V gives CDR1 MNHNY, CDR2 SVGAGI (reference sequence). CDR3 length: 14 amino acids. The CDR3 region is CASSWDRVFYGYTF. The CDR3 nucleotides are TGTGCCAGCAGTTGGGACAGGGTCTTCTATGGCTACACCTTC.

This clonotype was counted at least ten times. The rearrangement uses TRBV28 and TRBJ1-5, with D unclear. Germline CDR1 reads MDHEN; CDR2 reads SYDVKM. The CDR3 runs to 13 residues. V lost 1 base, J lost 6 bases, and 7 bases lay in between. CDR3: CASSLSTVQPQHF. The CDR3 DNA follows: TGTGCCAGCAGTTTATCGACGGTTCAGCCCCAGCATTTT.